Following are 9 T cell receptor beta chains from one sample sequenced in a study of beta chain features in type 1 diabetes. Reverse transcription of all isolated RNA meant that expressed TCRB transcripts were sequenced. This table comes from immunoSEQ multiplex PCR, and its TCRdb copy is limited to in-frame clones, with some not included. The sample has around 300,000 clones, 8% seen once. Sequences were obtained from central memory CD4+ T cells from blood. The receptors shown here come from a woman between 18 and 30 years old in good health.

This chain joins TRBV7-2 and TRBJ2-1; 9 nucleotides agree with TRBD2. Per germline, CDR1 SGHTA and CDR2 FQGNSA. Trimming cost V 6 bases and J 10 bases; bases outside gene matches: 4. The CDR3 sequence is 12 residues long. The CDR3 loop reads CASRPTSGEQFF. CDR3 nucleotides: TGTGCCAGCAGACCCACTAGCGGGGAGCAGTTCTTC.

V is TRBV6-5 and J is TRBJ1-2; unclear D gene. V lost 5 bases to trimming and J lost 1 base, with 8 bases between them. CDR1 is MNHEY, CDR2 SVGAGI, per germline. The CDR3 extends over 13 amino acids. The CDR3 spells CASSKAGNYGYTF. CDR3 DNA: TGTGCCAGCAGTAAGGCTGGTAACTATGGCTACACCTTC.

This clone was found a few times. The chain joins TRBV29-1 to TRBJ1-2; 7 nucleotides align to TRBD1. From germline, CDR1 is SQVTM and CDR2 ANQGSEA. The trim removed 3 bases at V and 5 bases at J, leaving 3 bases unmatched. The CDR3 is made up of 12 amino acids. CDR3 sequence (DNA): TGCAGCGTTGACCGACAGGGTTATGGCTACACCTTC. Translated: CSVDRQGYGYTF. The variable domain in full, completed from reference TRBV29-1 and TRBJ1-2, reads SAVISQKPSRDICQRGTSLTIQCQVDSQVTMMFWYRQQPGQSLTLIATANQGSEATYESGFVIDKFPISRPNLTFSTLTVSNMSPEDSSIYLCSVDRQGYGYTFGSGTRLTVV.

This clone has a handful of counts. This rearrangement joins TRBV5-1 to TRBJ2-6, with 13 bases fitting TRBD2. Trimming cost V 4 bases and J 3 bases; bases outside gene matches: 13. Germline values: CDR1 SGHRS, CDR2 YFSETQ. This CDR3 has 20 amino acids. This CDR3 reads CASSPNIFGTSGIGANVLTF. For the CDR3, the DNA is TGCGCCAGCAGCCCGAACATTTTTGGGACTAGCGGGATTGGGGCCAACGTCCTGACTTTC.

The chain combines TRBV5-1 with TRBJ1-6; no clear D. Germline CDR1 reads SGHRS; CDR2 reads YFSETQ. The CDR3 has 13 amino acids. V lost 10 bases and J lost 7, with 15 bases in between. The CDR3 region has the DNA TGCGCCGTCAGGAACGACGACAATTCACCCCTCCACTTT. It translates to CAVRNDDNSPLHF.

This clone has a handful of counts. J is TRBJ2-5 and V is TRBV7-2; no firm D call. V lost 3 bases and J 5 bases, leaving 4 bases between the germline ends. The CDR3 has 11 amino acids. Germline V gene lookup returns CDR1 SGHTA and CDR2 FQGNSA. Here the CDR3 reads CASSFFETQYF. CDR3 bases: TGTGCCAGCAGCTTCTTCGAGACCCAGTACTTC.

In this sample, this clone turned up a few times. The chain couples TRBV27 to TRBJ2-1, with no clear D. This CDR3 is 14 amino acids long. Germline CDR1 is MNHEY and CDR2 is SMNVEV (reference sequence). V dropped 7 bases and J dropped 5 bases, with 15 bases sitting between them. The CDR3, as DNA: TGTGCCAGCACCTACAGTAGGAGTAACAATGAGCAGTTCTTC. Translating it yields CASTYSRSNNEQFF.

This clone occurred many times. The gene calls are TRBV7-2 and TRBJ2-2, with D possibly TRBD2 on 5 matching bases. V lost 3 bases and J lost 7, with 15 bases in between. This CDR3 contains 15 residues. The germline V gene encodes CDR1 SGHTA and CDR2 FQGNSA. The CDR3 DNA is TGTGCCAGCAGCTTGACGAGGGAGCACCACGGGGAGCTGTTTTTT. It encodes CASSLTREHHGELFF. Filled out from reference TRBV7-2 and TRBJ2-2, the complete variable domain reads GAGVSQSPSNKVTEKGKDVELRCDPISGHTALYWYRQSLGQGLEFLIYFQGNSAPDKSGLPSDRFSAERTGGSVSTLTIQRTQQEDSAVYLCASSLTREHHGELFFGEGSRLTVL.

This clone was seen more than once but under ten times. In DNA form, the CDR3 reads TGTGCCAGCAGCCAAGTAGGCAGGGACAATGAGCAGTTCTTC. Amino acid sequence: CASSQVGRDNEQFF. The chain links TRBV7-9 to TRBJ2-1; weak D call: TRBD1 (5 bases). With 5 bases removed from V and 5 bases from J, the gap between germline ends came to 13 bases. The length of the CDR3 is 14 residues. Germline CDR1 is SEHNR and CDR2 is FQNEAQ (reference sequence).